This T cell receptor (beta chain) was captured in a study of post-analysis software for immune sequencing data. Sequencing libraries made from TCR beta cDNA carried unique molecular identifiers. TCRdb re-called the PCR reads through MiXCR, storing one row per CDR3 protein. The sample comprises about 460,000 distinct CDR3 sequences, roughly 45% of which are singletons, and 12% rests with the top ten. For this clonotype: Its cognate antigen is unknown.

Regarding the study as a whole: Among multiple sclerosis patients, normalized Chao1 diversity was significantly below that of controls. When patients were compared with controls, roughly five TRBV segments were more frequent, TRBV5-6, TRBV5-1 and TRBV20-1 among them.

The CDR3 is 15 amino acids. Germline V lookup: CDR1 MNHNS, CDR2 SASEGT. The V gene end was trimmed by 4 bases and the J gene end by 8 bases; junction bases not matched to a gene: 5. This sequence joins TRBV6-1 and TRBJ2-1; 13 bases are shared with TRBD2. This sequence was found in a girl aged 5 to 17 with multiple sclerosis. Specimen: blood. CDR3 in amino acids: CASSAGTSGIYEQFF. The CDR3 DNA is TGTGCCAGCAGTGCGGGGACTAGCGGGATATATGAGCAGTTCTTC.